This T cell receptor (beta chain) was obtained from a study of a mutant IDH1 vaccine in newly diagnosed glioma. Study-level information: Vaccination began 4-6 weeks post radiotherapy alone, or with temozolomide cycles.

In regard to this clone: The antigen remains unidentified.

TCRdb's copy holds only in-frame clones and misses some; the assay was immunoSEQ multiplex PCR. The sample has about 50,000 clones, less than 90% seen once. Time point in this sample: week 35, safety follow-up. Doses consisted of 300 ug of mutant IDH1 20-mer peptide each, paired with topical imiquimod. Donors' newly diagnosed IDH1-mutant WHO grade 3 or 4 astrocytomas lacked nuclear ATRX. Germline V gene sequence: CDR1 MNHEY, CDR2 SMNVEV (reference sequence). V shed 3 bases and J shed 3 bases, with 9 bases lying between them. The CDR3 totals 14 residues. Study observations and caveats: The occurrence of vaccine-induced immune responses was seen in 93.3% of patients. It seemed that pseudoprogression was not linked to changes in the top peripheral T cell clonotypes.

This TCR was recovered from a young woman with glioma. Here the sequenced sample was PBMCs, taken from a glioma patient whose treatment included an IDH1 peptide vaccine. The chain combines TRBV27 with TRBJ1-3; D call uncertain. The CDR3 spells CASSFSGSGNTIYF. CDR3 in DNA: TGTGCCAGCAGTTTCTCTGGTAGTGGAAACACCATATATTTT.